Below, one T cell receptor beta chain is given with its context. Its antigen is undetermined. This sample is part of a study of cytomegalovirus exposure and HLA in healthy donors. Across the whole study: The approximately 120 validation repertoires were produced on the same platform as the 500 to 800 repertoires of the first cohort. This was reported in a later analysis.

The method was immunoSEQ multiplex PCR; TCRdb's version includes in-frame clones alone and lacks a portion of them. The data hold 250,000 to 300,000 clones, with 85% to 90% observed a single time. General study results and limits: Researchers catalogued about 150 TCR beta chains as cytomegalovirus-associated. It was confirmed in vitro that a few of the CMV-associated chains were specific for CMV antigens.

The CDR3 has 15 residues. The V gene lost 8 bases and the J gene lost 0 bases, with 14 bases spanning the gap. Germline CDR1 LNHDA, CDR2 SQIVND (reference sequence). The donors were members of the validation cohort comprising some 130 subjects, separate from the roughly 680-subject first cohort. Material for sequencing was PBMCs. This receptor was obtained from a woman aged 18-29 years in good health and CMV-seronegative. The chain employs TRBV19 and TRBJ1-5; D remains ambiguous. The CDR3 loop reads CASESDPYSNQPQHF. CDR3 DNA: TGTGCCAGTGAGTCTGATCCCTATAGCAATCAGCCCCAGCATTTT.